The clone carrying this T cell receptor beta chain is deemed large (0.1 to 1%). The antigen is not known. TCRdb re-called the multiplex PCR reads through MiXCR, storing one row per CDR3 protein. The sample has roughly 200 distinct CDR3 sequences, about 1.5% seen once. Treg sorting used a CD4+CD25+CD127-/low gate. Study-level results: The TCR gene usage of tumor memory CD4+ T cells clustered together with blood and lymph node memory CD4+ cells and with lymph node naive CD4+ cells.

The sample comprised Tregs sorted from blood. This sequence was found in a female donor with breast cancer.

CDR3 sequence: CASSPGQNYGYTF. As DNA, the CDR3 is TGTGCCAGCAGTCCCGGACAAAACTATGGCTACACCTTC. This rearrangement joins TRBV12-3 or TRBV12-4 to TRBJ1-2; TRBD1 is a possible D gene (5 bases). The CDR3 runs 13 residues. With 5 bases removed from V and 2 bases from J, the gap between germline ends came to 9 bases.